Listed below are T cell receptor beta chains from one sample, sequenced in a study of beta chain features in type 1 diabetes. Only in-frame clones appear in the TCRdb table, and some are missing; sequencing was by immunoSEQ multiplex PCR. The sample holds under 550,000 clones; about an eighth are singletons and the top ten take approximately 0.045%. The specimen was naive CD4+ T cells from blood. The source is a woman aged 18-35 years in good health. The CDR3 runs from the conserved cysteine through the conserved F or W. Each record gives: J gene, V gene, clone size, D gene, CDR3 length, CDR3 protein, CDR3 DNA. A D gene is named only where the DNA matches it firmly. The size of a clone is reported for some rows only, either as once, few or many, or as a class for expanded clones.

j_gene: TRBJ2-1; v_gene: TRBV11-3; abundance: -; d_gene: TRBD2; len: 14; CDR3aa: CASSAAGTRNEQFF; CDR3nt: TGTGCCAGCAGCGCAGCGGGGACGAGGAATGAGCAGTTCTTC
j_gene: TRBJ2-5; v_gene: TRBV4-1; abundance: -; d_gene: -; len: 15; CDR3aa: CASSQAQRPQETQYF; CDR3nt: TGCGCCAGCAGCCAAGCCCAGCGGCCCCAAGAGACCCAGTACTTC
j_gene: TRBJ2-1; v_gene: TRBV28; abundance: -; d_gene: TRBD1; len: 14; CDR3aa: CASSYRGHLNEQFF; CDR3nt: TGTGCCAGCAGTTACAGGGGGCACTTGAATGAGCAGTTCTTC
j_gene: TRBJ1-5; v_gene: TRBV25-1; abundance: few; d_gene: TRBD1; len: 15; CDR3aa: CASSPGTGVVQPQHF; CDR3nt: TGTGCCAGCAGTCCCGGGACAGGGGTCGTACAGCCCCAGCATTTT
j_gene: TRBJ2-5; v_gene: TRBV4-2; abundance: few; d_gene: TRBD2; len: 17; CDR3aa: CASSSGLAGRYQETQYF; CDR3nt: TGTGCCAGCAGCTCCGGACTAGCGGGGCGGTACCAAGAGACCCAGTACTTC
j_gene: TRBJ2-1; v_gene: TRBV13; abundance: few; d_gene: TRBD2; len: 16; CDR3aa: CASSSSGLAGNNEQFF; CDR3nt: TGTGCCAGCAGCTCATCGGGACTAGCGGGGAACAATGAGCAGTTCTTC
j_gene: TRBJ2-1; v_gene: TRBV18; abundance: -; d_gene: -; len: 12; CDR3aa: CASSPGREAQFF; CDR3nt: TGTGCCAGCTCACCAGGAAGGGAAGCTCAGTTCTTC
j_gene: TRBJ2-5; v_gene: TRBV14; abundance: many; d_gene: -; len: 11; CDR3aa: CASSQRETQYF; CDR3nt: TGTGCCAGCAGCCAGAGAGAGACCCAGTACTTC
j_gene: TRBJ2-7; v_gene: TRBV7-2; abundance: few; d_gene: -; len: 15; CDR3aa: CASSLFPASSYEQYF; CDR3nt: TGTGCCAGCAGCTTATTCCCAGCAAGCTCCTACGAGCAGTACTTC
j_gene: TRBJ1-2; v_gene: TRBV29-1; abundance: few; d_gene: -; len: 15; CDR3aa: CSVLIDRIANYGYTF; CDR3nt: TGCAGCGTGTTGATCGACAGGATAGCTAACTATGGCTACACCTTC
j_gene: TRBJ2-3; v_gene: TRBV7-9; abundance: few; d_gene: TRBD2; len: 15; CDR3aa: CASTIAGSGYDTQYF; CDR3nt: TGTGCCAGCACCATAGCGGGAAGCGGGTACGATACGCAGTATTTT
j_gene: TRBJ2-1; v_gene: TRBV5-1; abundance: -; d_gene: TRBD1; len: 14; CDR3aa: CASSSGTADNEQFF; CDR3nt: TGCGCCAGCTCCTCCGGGACAGCAGACAATGAGCAGTTCTTC
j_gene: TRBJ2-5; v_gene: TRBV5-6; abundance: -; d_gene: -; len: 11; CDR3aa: CASGTQETQYF; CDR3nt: TGTGCCAGCGGAACCCAAGAGACCCAGTACTTC
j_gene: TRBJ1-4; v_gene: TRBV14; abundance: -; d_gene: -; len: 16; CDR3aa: CASSRPTGKGIEKLFF; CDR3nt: TGTGCCAGCAGCCGCCCCACGGGAAAGGGAATCGAAAAACTGTTTTTT
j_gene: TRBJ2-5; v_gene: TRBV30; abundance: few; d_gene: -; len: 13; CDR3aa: CARNRRSGETQYF; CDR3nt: TGTGCCCGGAATCGTCGGTCTGGAGAGACCCAGTACTTC